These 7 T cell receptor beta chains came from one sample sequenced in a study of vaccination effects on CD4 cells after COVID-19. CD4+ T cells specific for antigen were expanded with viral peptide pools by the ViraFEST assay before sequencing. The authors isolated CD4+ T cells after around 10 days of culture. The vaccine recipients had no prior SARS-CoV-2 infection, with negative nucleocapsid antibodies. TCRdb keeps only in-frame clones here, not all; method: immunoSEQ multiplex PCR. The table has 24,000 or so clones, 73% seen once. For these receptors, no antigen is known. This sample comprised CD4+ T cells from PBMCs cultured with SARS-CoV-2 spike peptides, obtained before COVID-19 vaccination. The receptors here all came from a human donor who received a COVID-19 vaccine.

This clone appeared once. This CDR3 is CASRPGQGVAISPLHF. The CDR3 region has the DNA TGTGCCAGTAGGCCGGGACAGGGGGTTGCAATTTCACCCCTCCACTTT. This sequence joins TRBV19 and TRBJ1-6; TRBD1 agrees at 11 bases. CDR3 size: 16 residues. The germline CDR1 and CDR2 sequences are LNHDA and SQIVND (reference sequence). The J segment lost 9 bases and the V segment lost 6 bases, leaving 10 bases of the junction unmatched. Filled out from reference TRBV19 and TRBJ1-6, the complete variable domain reads DGGITQSPKYLFRKEGQNVTLSCEQNLNHDAMYWYRQDPGQGLRLIYYSQIVNDFQKGDIAEGYSVSREKKESFPLTVTSAQKNPTAFYLCASRPGQGVAISPLHFGNGTRLTVT.

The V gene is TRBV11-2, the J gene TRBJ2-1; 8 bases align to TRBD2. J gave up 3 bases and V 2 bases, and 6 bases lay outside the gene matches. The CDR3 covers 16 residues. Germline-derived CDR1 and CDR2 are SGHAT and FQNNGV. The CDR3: CASSLYLLAVYNEQFF. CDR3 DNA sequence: TGTGCCAGCAGCTTATATCTACTAGCGGTCTACAATGAGCAGTTCTTC.

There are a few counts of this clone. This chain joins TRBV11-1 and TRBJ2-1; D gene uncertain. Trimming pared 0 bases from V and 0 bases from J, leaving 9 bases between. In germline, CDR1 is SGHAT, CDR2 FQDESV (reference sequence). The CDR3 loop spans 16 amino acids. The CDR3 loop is CASSLAFTSSYNEQFF. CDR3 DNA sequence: TGTGCCAGCAGCTTAGCTTTCACGAGCTCCTACAATGAGCAGTTCTTC.

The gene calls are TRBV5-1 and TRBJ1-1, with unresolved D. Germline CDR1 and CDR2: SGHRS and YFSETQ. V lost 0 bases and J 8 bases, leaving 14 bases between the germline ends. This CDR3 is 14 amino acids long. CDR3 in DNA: TGCGCCAGCAGCTTGGACGGTGGGTACCCCGAAGCTTTCTTT. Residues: CASSLDGGYPEAFF.

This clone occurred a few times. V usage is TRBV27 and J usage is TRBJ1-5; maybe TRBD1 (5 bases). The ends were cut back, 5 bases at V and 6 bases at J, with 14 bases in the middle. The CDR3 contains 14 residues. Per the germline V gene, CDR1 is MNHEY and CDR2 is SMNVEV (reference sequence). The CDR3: CASSAWGGSQPQHF. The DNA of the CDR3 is TGTGCCAGCAGTGCCTGGGGGGGGAGTCAGCCCCAGCATTTT.

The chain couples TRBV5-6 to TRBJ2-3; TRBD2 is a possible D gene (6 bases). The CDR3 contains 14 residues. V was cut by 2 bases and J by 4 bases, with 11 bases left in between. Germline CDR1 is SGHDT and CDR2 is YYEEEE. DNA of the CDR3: TGTGCCAGCAGCTTAGGCGGGGAATCAGATACGCAGTATTTT. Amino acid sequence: CASSLGGESDTQYF.

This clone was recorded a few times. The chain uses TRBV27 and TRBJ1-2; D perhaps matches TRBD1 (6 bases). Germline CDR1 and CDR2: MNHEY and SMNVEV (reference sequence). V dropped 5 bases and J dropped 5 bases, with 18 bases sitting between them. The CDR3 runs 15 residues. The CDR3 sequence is CASSASQGFSYGYTF. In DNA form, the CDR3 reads TGTGCCAGCAGTGCCTCACAGGGATTTAGTTATGGCTACACCTTC.